What follows is one T cell receptor (beta chain) and its context. In the original processing: Nucleated cell counts were estimated from reference gene primer amplification. The assay was immunoSEQ multiplex PCR, and TCRdb's table has in-frame clones only and misses some. V, J and clone size were drawn from that table, and D and trimming were deduced from the DNA. The sample records approximately 120,000 clones, approximately 80% being singletons. The data were taken from a study of blood T cell repertoires in COVID-19. About the research overall: Samples came from the United States, Italy and Spain, spanning acute and convalescent COVID-19. Sample material is recorded as cDNA or gDNA derived from T cells, B-cell-depleted T cells, or PBMCs.

The CDR3 is 13 residues long. The V gene lost 9 bases and the J gene lost 0 bases, with 12 bases spanning the gap. Germline V gene sequence: CDR1 MRHNA, CDR2 SNTAGT. This TCR was recovered from a man aged 40-49 years with active or convalescent COVID-19. The sequencing input was peripheral blood. The chain carries TRBV6-4 and TRBJ2-7; D is undetermined. The CDR3 here is CASQALISYEQYF. CDR3 nucleotides: TGTGCCAGTCAGGCTCTAATCTCCTACGAGCAGTACTTC.